This entry describes one T cell receptor (beta chain). The same CDR3 arises from other DNA sequences in this sample as well. From germline, CDR1 is SNHLY and CDR2 FYNNEI. Trimming shortened V by 5 bases and J by 4 bases, and 3 bases separated the two germline ends. The CDR3 has 10 residues. Sequencing used immunoSEQ multiplex PCR; TCRdb keeps in-frame clones, though not all of them. The sample contains fewer than 95,000 clones, approximately 92% of which appear only once. The data originate from a study of T cell changes during pregnancy in multiple sclerosis. The chain carries TRBV2 and TRBJ2-7, with D uncertain. This material consisted of peripheral blood, taken in the first trimester of pregnancy. The TCR comes from a female donor with multiple sclerosis, enrolled in a pregnancy study. CDR3 loop: CASSLYEQYF. The DNA of the CDR3 is TGTGCCAGCAGTTTATACGAGCAGTACTTC.